This record looks at one TCR beta chain sequence and its context. Donors in Cohort 3 who had recovered were those with two negative PCRs, healthcare professional clearance, or resolution of their symptoms. These data originate in a study of blood T cell repertoires in COVID-19. At the level of the study: In each case, the material was cDNA or gDNA derived from T cells, B-cell-depleted T cells, or PBMCs.

Profiled with immunoSEQ multiplex PCR; TCRdb holds only in-frame clones, not every one. The data contain approximately 360,000 clones, roughly four fifths of them singletons. Germline V gene sequence: CDR1 SGHRS, CDR2 YFSETQ. The CDR3 contains 13 residues. V dropped 4 bases and J dropped 0 bases, with 8 bases sitting between them. The sample was PBMCs or T cells enriched from blood (not recorded which). The chain couples TRBV5-1 to TRBJ2-7, with D possibly TRBD1 on 5 matching bases. This TCR was sampled from a woman between 50 and 59 years old who had recovered from COVID-19. CDR3 nucleotides: TGCGCCAGCAGCCCTCAGGGCTCCTACGAGCAGTACTTC. Residues: CASSPQGSYEQYF.